This TCR beta chain was identified during a study of cytomegalovirus exposure and HLA in healthy donors (dated by TCRdb to between 2016 and 2019). For the study in its entirety: According to an earlier analysis of around 600 of the donors, roughly 180 million T cells yielded approximately 120 million unique TCR beta sequences and around 280 Gb of sequence data. An early release that covered approximately 600 HLA-typed donors contained approximately 290 gigabases of sequencing data and 70 million to 100 million unique TCR sequences. Of the 300 to 500 genotyped donors, 70% to 90% were placed in the genetic ancestry cluster associated with self-reported Caucasian donors. The aim of the study was to test whether cataloging public T cell receptors could identify signatures of past pathogen exposure. The study used immunosequencing to profile the T cell repertoires of around 600 subjects and linked those repertoires to cytomegalovirus serostatus. In addition to the first cohort of around 670 subjects, a separate validation cohort of over 90 different subjects was used. High-throughput TCR immunosequencing, statistical association of individual TCRs with disease status, and machine learning were combined to predict cytomegalovirus infection status. In a later analysis, previously published TCR beta repertoires from 600 to 850 donors were re-analyzed and high-resolution HLA genotyping was added so that TCR occurrence patterns could be studied. Rather than using new phenotypic data, the later analysis identified candidate immune exposures from TCR beta sequences and from how often those sequences occurred across donors. To decide whether each TCR beta V gene segment behaved as functional or pseudogenic, an earlier analysis of some 600 of the donors relied on high-throughput TCR beta sequencing. Alongside the repertoire data, information on donor age, sex, ethnicity and CMV serostatus was compiled. A later genetic analysis used genome-wide SNP genotypes for about 55% of the 666 donors, treating that subset as a discovery cohort. Every discovery cohort repertoire had been produced on one sequencing platform. HLA typing covered class I and class II loci at four-digit resolution. Typing coverage varied by locus: 629-630 donors for A, B, C, DRB1 and DQB1; around 560 for DQA1; over 600 for DPA1; under 490 for DPB1. A handful of DR-DQ haplotypes were handled as single units for association and clustering because linkage in the cohort was strong. Across 398 genotyped donors of the cohort, an average of roughly 250,000 unique TCR beta nucleotide sequences per donor were sequenced, and approximately 19% of those sequences were non-productive.

Study-level results and caveats: The sequencing pipeline was judged likely to have produced a cluster of highly shared sequence variants as a technical artifact. A later analysis found that most CMV-associated TCR beta chains appeared HLA-restricted, with HLA associations seemingly driven largely by CMV exposure. The cohort was sequenced for TCR beta chains only, and without alpha or paired-chain data the features that could be detected were limited. In vitro tests confirmed that three of the cytomegalovirus-associated TCR beta chains recognize cytomegalovirus antigens. A further reported finding was that TCR beta sequences accurately predicted the HLA-A and HLA-B alleles for most subjects in the first cohort. Because the 87-base-pair reads could not distinguish some IMGT-functional V segments, including TRBV6-2 and TRBV6-3, those segments were excluded. Assigning TCR associations to individual alleles was difficult when HLA alleles, especially DR and DQ, strongly co-occurred. Several of the top co-occurrence clusters appeared to be linked to parvovirus B19, influenza, CMV and Epstein-Barr virus, according to a later analysis. In an earlier analysis of some 540 of the donors, most TCR beta V segments appeared in productive rearrangements about 87% or about 30% of the time, broadly matching IMGT annotations. The presence/absence analyses assumed that sequencing depth was roughly uniform across donors, and that assumption may not be true. The study listed 164 TCR beta chains as associated with cytomegalovirus. HLA typing was unavailable for some donors at each locus, so association tests used only the typed subset. An association between a missense DCLRE1C variant and V-gene and J-gene trimming of TCR beta chains was found in a later genetic analysis and replicated in an independent cohort. The authors suggested that the approach could potentially be extended to other disease states and immunological phenotypes. The classifier was reported to diagnose cytomegalovirus status with high specificity and sensitivity in both the original cohort and the validation cohort. Because counts were too low, about 15 rarely observed V segments, including chromosome 9 orphons, were left out of the earlier analysis of 500 to 750 of the donors. In a later genetic analysis, fewer N-insertions in productive TCRs were reported among donors in an Asian-associated ancestry cluster than the 666-donor mean. Across donors, most TCR sequences were observed very rarely, whereas some public TCRs were present in many individuals. In a later analysis, TCR association rates were found to vary across HLA loci, with the most associated TCRs seen for DRB1 alleles and the fewest for HLA-C alleles. Linkage disequilibrium might explain the correlated functional status among segregating V segments, but an unknown experimental factor could not be ruled out. A later analysis found that HLA-associated TCR beta chains were more clonally expanded and had lower generation probabilities than equally common non-associated chains. In a later analysis, 15,000 to 20,000 TCR beta sequences were associated with specific HLA alleles at a false discovery rate of 0.05. CMV serostatus was the only immune exposure information available for the cohort.

To prepare the library, the immunoSEQ multiplex PCR assay was applied. For the multiplex PCR, a mixture combining 60 forward primers for TCR Vbeta segments and 13 reverse primers for TCR Jbeta segments was used. A multiplex PCR assay on genomic DNA amplified the CDR3 region of rearranged TCR beta genes. The Illumina HiSeq System was used to sequence the amplified TCR beta libraries as 87-base-pair reads. The published analysis was carried out like this. Across the roughly 600 repertoires, a later analysis counted 75 million to 90 million unique TCR beta chains, approximately 12 million of which were shared by at least two donors. Raw reads were error-corrected and collapsed into unique sequences with a nearest-neighbor algorithm that merged closely related sequences to remove PCR and sequencing errors. CDR3 sequences were aligned to IMGT reference sequences to assign V, D and J gene segments. Each retained sequence needed at least a six-nucleotide match to both a V gene segment and a J gene segment. A rearrangement was called productive if the CDR3 had no stop codons and remained in frame with V and J, and every other rearrangement was called non-productive. Following IMGT convention, CDR3 was defined as the stretch from the second conserved V-encoded cysteine up to the conserved J-encoded phenylalanine. In an earlier analysis of approximately 500 of the donors, sequences lacking an unambiguous match to a single V gene segment were excluded. In an earlier analysis of some 590 of the donors, a V segment was called functional when productive rearrangements were above 56.7%, and segregating when the standard deviation between donors exceeded 5%. A statistical classification framework was built to diagnose cytomegalovirus status from the catalog of TCR beta chain sequences. In a later analysis, V and J genes were assigned by comparing TCR nucleotide sequences against IMGT/GENE-DB human TR gene sequences. In a later analysis, CDR3 sequences and most-parsimonious VDJ recombination scenarios were assigned using the TCRdist pipeline. In a later analysis, each TCR beta chain was defined by its CDR3 amino acid sequence together with its V-gene family, and reads lacking a unique V-gene family were excluded. A later analysis removed 592 highly shared, low-generation-probability nucleotide sequences to deal with suspected cross-contamination and a sequencing artifact. A later analysis calculated a clonal expansion index for each public chain from normalized within-repertoire ranks of inferred template counts. Generation probabilities in a later analysis came from a VDJ recombination model fitted to out-of-frame rearrangements, and those results were checked against IGoR. In a later analysis, hypergeometric tests were used to score TCR-TCR, TCR-HLA and TCR-CMV co-occurrence, with a repertoire-size bias correction applied to TCR pairs. In a later analysis, false discovery rates were estimated by permuting HLA or CMV assignments 20 times. In a later analysis, co-occurring TCRs were grouped with DBSCAN, and TCRdist sequence similarity was added when clustering was performed within HLA-allele-positive subsets. Repertoires with fewer than 30,000 or more than 120,000 public chains, plus five repertoires with anomalous nucleotide sharing, were excluded from co-occurrence clustering. Imported from immuneACCESS, the table was reduced by TCRdb to in-frame sequences with V and J called. These copies leave out some clones; in studies compared against another copy, an unresolved V gene accounts for under half, and the cause of the remainder is not known. That table furnishes V, J and clone size, whereas the DNA furnished D and trimming. The sample table records fewer than 95,000 clones; over 55% of these occur just once. The ten most abundant clones make up 20% to 25% of the sample.

The V end gives up 2 bases and the J end 7 bases, leaving 15 bases in the junction not matched to a gene. From the germline V gene (reference sequence), CDR1 is LNHDA and CDR2 is SQIVND. Its CDR3 holds 17 amino acids, cysteine through phenylalanine. Kept here is only the CDR3 DNA, which spans 51 bases and is read in frame from base 1. As to this clone: The antigen it binds to is not known. One base away there is no much larger clone; base qualities are not given.

The cohort comprised 670 or so healthy bone marrow donors. At the time of sampling, all cohort members were nominally healthy, though unrecorded immune exposures were likely present. The donor was CMV seropositive and belonged to the group of around 300 seropositive cohort members. Each donor provided a peripheral blood sample, and peripheral blood mononuclear cells were used for TCR beta sequencing. Genomic DNA was extracted from the blood cell samples with the Qiagen DNeasy Blood Extraction Kit. Sample: PBMCs. The chain is assembled from TRBV19 and TRBJ2-5; TRBD2 lines up with 8 middle nucleotides. The sequence derives from a woman between 45 and 60 years old in good health and CMV-seropositive. The CDR3 loop reads CASSIFFASGSASTQYF. In nucleotides, the sequence is TGTGCCAGTAGTATATTTTTCGCTAGCGGGTCAGCTTCGACCCAGTACTTC.